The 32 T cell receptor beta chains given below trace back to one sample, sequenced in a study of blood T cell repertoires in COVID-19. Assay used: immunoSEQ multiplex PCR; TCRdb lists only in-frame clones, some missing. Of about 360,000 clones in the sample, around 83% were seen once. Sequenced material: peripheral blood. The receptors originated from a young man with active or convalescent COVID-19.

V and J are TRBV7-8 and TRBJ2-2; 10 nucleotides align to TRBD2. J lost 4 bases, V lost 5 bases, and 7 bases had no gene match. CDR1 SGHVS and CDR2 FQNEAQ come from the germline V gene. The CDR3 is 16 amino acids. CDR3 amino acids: CASSQISGRSTGELFF. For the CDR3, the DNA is TGTGCCAGCAGCCAGATTAGCGGGAGGAGCACCGGGGAGCTGTTTTTT.

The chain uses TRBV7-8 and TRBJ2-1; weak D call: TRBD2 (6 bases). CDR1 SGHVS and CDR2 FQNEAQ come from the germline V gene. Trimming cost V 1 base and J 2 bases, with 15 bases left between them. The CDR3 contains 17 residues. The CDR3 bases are TGTGCCAGCAGCTTAGGGAGGAGGGGAGGTACCTACAATGAGCAGTTCTTC. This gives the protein CASSLGRRGGTYNEQFF.

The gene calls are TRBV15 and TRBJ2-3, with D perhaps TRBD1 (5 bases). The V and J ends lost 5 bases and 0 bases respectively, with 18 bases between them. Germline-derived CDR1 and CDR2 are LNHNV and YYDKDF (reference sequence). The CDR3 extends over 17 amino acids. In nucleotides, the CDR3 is TGTGCCACCAGCGGGGCAGTGACTCGCATTAGCACAGATACGCAGTATTTT. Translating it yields CATSGAVTRISTDTQYF.

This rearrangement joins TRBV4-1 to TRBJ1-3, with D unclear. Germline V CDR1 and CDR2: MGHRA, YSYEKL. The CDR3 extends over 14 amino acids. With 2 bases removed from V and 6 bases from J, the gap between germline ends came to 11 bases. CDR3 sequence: CASSQNPSLNTIYF. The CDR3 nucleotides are TGCGCCAGCAGCCAAAACCCTAGTCTAAACACCATATATTTT.

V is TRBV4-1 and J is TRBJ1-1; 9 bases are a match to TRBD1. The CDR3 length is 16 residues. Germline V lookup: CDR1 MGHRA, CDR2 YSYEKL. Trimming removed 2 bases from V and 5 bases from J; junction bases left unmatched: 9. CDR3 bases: TGCGCCAGCAGCCAATCCCCGGGACAGGGCGGGACTGAAGCTTTCTTT. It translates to CASSQSPGQGGTEAFF.

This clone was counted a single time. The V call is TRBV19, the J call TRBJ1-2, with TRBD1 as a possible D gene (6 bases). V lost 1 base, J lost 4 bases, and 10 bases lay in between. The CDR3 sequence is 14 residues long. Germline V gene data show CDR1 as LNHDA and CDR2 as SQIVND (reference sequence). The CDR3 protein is CASSIGGHSYGYTF. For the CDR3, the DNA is TGTGCCAGTAGTATAGGGGGGCACAGCTATGGCTACACCTTC.

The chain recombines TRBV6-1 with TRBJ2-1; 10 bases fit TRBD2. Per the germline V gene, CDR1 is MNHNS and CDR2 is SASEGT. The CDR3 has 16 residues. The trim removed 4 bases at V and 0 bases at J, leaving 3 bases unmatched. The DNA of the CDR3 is TGTGCCAGCAGTGGGGGACTAGCGCCCTCCTACAATGAGCAGTTCTTC. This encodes CASSGGLAPSYNEQFF.

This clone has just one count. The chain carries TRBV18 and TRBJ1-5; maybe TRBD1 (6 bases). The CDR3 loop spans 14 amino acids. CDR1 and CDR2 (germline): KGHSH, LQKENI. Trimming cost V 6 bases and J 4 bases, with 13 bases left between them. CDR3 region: CASSALGQNQPQHF. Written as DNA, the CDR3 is TGTGCCAGCTCCGCTCTAGGACAGAATCAGCCCCAGCATTTT.

DNA for the CDR3: TGTGCCATCAGCAACCCTAGCGGGGCCGATTGGAATACGCAGTATTTT. Protein: CAISNPSGADWNTQYF. J is TRBJ2-3 and V is TRBV10-3, with 9 bases identical to TRBD2. CDR1 is ENHRY and CDR2 is SYGVKD in the germline V gene. The CDR3 loop spans 16 amino acids. The V gene end was trimmed by 6 bases and the J gene end by 7 bases; junction bases not matched to a gene: 14.

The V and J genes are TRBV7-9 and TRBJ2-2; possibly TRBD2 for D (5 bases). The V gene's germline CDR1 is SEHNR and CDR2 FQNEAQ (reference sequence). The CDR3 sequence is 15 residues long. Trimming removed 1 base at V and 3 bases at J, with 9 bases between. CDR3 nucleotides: TGTGCCAGCAGCTTAGGCGGGCCAGACACCGGGGAGCTGTTTTTT. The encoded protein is CASSLGGPDTGELFF.

The CDR3 sequence: CASILADNTGELFF. CDR3 DNA sequence: TGTGCCAGCATACTAGCGGACAACACCGGGGAGCTGTTTTTT. The gene calls are TRBV2 and TRBJ2-2; 8 bases agree with TRBD2. V shed 7 bases and J 2 bases; nucleotides not matched to a gene: 3. The CDR3 has 14 residues. Germline V lookup: CDR1 SNHLY, CDR2 FYNNEI.

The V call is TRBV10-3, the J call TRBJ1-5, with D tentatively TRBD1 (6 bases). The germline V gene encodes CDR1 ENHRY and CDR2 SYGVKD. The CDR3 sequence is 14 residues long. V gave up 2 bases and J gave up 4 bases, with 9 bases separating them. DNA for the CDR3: TGTGCCATCAGTGAGCGGACAGTTAATCAGCCCCAGCATTTT. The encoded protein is CAISERTVNQPQHF.

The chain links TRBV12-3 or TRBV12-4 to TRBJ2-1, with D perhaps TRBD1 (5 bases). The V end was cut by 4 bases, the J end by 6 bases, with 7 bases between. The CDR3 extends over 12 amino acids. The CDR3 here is CASSSRANEQFF. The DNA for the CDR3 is TGTGCCAGCAGTTCCAGGGCCAATGAGCAGTTCTTC.

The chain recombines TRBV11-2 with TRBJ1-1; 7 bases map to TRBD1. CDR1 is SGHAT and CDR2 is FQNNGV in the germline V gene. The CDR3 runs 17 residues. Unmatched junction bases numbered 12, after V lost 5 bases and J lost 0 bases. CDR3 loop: CASSPPQGTPMNTEAFF. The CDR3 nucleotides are TGTGCCAGCAGCCCCCCACAGGGGACACCTATGAACACTGAAGCTTTCTTT.

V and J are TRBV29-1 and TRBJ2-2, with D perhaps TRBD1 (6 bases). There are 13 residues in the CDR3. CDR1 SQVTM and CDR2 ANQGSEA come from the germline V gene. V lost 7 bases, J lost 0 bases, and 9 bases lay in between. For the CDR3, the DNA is TGCAGCGCTAAGGGGGCGAACACCGGGGAGCTGTTTTTT. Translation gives CSAKGANTGELFF.

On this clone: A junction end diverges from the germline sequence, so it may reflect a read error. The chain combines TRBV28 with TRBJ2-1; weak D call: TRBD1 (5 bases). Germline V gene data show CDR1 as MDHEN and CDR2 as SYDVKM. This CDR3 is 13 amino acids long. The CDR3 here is CASSSLGHKEQFF. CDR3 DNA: TGTGCCAGCAGTTCCTTAGGACACAAAGAGCAGTTCTTC.

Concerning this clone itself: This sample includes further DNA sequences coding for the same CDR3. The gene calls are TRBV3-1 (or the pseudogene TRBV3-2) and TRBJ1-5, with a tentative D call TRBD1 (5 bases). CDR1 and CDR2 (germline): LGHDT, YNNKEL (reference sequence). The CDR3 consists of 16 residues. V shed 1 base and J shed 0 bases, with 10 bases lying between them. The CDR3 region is CASSQGTPYSNQPQHF. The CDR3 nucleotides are TGTGCCAGCAGCCAAGGGACACCTTATAGCAATCAGCCCCAGCATTTT.

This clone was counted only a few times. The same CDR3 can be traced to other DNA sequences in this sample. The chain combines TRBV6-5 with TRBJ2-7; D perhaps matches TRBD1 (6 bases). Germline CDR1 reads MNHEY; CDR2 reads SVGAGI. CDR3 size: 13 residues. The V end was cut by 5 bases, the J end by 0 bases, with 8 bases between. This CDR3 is CASSRDISYEQYF. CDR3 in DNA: TGTGCCAGCAGTCGGGACATCTCCTACGAGCAGTACTTC.

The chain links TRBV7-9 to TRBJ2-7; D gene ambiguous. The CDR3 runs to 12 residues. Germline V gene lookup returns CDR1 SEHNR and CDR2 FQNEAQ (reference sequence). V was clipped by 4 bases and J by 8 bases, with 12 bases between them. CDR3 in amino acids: CASSSDRSQQYF. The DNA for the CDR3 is TGTGCCAGCAGCTCTGACCGGAGCCAGCAGTACTTC.

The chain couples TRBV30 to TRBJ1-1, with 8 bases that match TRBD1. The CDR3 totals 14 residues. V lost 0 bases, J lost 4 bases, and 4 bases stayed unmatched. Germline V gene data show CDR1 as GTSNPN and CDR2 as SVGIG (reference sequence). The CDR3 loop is CAWSVRTGSTEAFF. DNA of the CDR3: TGTGCCTGGAGTGTCCGGACAGGGTCCACTGAAGCTTTCTTT.

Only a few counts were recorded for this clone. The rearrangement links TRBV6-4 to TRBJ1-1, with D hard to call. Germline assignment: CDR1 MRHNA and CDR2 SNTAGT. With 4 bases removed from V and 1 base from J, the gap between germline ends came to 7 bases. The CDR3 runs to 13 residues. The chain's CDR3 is CASSAEGNTEAFF. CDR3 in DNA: TGTGCCAGCAGTGCGGAGGGGAACACTGAAGCTTTCTTT.

CDR3 protein: CASSPGGANYGYTF. The CDR3 region has the DNA TGTGCCAGCAGCCCAGGGGGCGCTAACTATGGCTACACCTTC. The rearrangement uses TRBV6-6 and TRBJ1-2; 8 bases are shared with TRBD1. Looked up from germline, CDR1 is MNHNY and CDR2 is SVGAGI (reference sequence). The CDR3 spans 14 residues. V dropped 6 bases and J dropped 0; count of bases not matched to a gene: 3.

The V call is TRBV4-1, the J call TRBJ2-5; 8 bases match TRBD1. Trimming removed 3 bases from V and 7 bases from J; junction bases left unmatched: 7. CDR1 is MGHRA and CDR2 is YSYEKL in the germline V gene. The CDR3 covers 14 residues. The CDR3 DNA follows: TGCGCCAGCAGCCAGAACAGGGGGGAAGGGACCCAGTACTTC. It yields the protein CASSQNRGEGTQYF.

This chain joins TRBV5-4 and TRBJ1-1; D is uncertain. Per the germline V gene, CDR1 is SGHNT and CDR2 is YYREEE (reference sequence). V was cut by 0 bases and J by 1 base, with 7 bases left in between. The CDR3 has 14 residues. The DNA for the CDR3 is TGTGCCAGCAGCTTGGTCCTCGGGAACACTGAAGCTTTCTTT. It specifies CASSLVLGNTEAFF.

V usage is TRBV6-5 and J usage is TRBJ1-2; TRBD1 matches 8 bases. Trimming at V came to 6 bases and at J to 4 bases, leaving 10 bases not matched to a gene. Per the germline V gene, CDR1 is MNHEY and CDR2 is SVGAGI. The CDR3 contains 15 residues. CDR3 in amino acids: CASSTPGGAFYGYTF. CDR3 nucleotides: TGTGCCAGCAGCACCCCAGGGGGCGCCTTCTATGGCTACACCTTC.

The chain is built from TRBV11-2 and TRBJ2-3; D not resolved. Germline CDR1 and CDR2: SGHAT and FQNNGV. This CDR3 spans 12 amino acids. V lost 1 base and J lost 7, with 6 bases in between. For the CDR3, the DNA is TGTGCCAGCAGCTTAGCGACATATACGCAGTATTTT. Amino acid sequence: CASSLATYTQYF.

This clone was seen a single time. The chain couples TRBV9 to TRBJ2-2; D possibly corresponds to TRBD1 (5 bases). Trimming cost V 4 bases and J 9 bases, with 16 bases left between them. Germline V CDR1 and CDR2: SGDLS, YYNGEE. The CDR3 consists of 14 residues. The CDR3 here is CASSYHLGPRELFF. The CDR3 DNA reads TGTGCCAGCAGCTACCATCTGGGGCCCAGGGAGCTGTTTTTT. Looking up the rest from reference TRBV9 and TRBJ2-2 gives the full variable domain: DSGVTQTPKHLITATGQRVTLRCSPRSGDLSVYWYQQSLDQGLQFLIQYYNGEERAKGNILERFSAQQFPDLHSELNLSSLELGDSALYFCASSYHLGPRELFFGEGSRLTVL.

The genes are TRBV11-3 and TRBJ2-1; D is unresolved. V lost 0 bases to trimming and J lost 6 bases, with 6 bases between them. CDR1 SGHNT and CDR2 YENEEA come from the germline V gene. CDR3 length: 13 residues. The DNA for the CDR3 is TGTGCCAGCAGCTTAGAAGCCCTCAATGAGCAGTTCTTC. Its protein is CASSLEALNEQFF.

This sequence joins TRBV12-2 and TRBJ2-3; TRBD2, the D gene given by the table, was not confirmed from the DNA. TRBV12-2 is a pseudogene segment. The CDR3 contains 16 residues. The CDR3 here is CASRLVPGSGTDTQYF. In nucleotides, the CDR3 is TGTGCAAGTCGCCTAGTTCCCGGGAGTGGAACAGATACGCAGTATTTT.

CDR3 region: CASGARDRINEQFF. The CDR3 DNA reads as TGTGCCAGTGGGGCCAGGGACAGGATCAATGAGCAGTTCTTC. V is TRBV6-5 and J is TRBJ2-1, with 8 bases identical to TRBD1. Trimming took 9 bases from V and 6 from J; bases not matched to a gene: 10. This CDR3 spans 14 amino acids. Germline lookup yields CDR1 MNHEY and CDR2 SVGAGI.

This CDR3 is CASSRGLAGDTQYF. The CDR3 DNA reads TGTGCCAGCAGTCGGGGACTAGCCGGAGATACGCAGTATTTT. The gene calls are TRBV6-5 and TRBJ2-3; 9 bases are a match to TRBD2. The junction had 5 bases not matched to a gene; V was cut back by 5 bases and J by 5 bases. Germline assignment: CDR1 MNHEY and CDR2 SVGAGI. The CDR3 runs to 14 residues.

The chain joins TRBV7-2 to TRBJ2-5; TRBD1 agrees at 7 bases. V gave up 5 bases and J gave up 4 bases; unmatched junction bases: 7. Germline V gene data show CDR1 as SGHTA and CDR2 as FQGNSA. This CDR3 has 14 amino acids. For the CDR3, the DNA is TGTGCCAGCAGCAATCGACAGGGCGGAGAGACCCAGTACTTC. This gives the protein CASSNRQGGETQYF.